The 7 T cell receptor beta chains presented below share a single source sample, sequenced in a study of control samples from healthy donors and cancer patients. Assay: immunoSEQ multiplex PCR; the TCRdb copy retains only in-frame clones and omits some. This sample has more than 95,000 clones, with 85% to 95% found just once. Sequences were obtained from blood. All receptors derive from a man aged 25 to 45 in good health.

The chain carries TRBV27 and TRBJ1-5; TRBD1 might be the D (5 bases). V shed 2 bases and J shed 1 base, with 6 bases lying between them. Germline CDR1 MNHEY, CDR2 SMNVEV (reference sequence). This CDR3 has 14 amino acids. CDR3 sequence: CASSLKGSNQPQHF. For the CDR3, the DNA is TGTGCCAGCAGTTTAAAGGGGAGCAATCAGCCCCAGCATTTT.

The V gene is TRBV7-8, the J gene TRBJ2-1; D is perhaps TRBD1 or TRBD2 (5 bases each). The germline gives CDR1 SGHVS, CDR2 FQNEAQ. The CDR3 is 14 amino acids. Trimming cost V 5 bases and J 10 bases, with 18 bases left between them. The CDR3 spells CASSPSGLPREQFF. CDR3 bases: TGTGCCAGCAGCCCCTCGGGGCTGCCAAGGGAGCAGTTCTTC.

V gene TRBV9 combines with J gene TRBJ2-3; tentative D call: TRBD2 (5 bases). This CDR3 contains 15 residues. Trimming took off 0 bases at V and 5 bases at J, with 13 bases between the two ends. The germline V gene encodes CDR1 SGDLS and CDR2 YYNGEE. This CDR3 is CASSVGALAGDTQYF. The CDR3 DNA is TGTGCCAGCAGCGTAGGGGCTCTAGCAGGAGATACGCAGTATTTT.

This clone appeared a single time. The chain carries TRBV11-2 and TRBJ2-3; the D is unclear. The V and J ends lost 5 bases and 2 bases respectively, with 8 bases between them. Germline CDR1 SGHAT, CDR2 FQNNGV. The CDR3 contains 13 residues. The CDR3 nucleotides are TGTGCCAGCAGCGGCCTCCCCACAGATACGCAGTATTTT. This encodes CASSGLPTDTQYF.

The J gene is TRBJ1-1, the V gene TRBV12-5; D remains unclear. V lost 0 bases to trimming and J lost 0 bases, with 17 bases between them. From germline, CDR1 is LGHNT and CDR2 FRNRAP. The length of the CDR3 is 18 residues. The CDR3 DNA follows: TGTGCTAGTGGTTTGGTAAGTGGCCGACTGGTCATGAACACTGAAGCTTTCTTT. It yields the protein CASGLVSGRLVMNTEAFF. Drawing the rest from reference TRBV12-5 and TRBJ1-1, the complete variable domain is DARVTQTPRHKVTEMGQEVTMRCQPILGHNTVFWYRQTMMQGLELLAYFRNRAPLDDSGMPKDRFSAEMPDATLATLKIQPSEPRDSAVYFCASGLVSGRLVMNTEAFFGQGTRLTVV.

This chain joins TRBV30 and TRBJ1-3, with D perhaps TRBD1 (5 bases). Looked up from germline, CDR1 is GTSNPN and CDR2 is SVGIG (reference sequence). Deletions cut 5 bases from V and 2 bases from J, with 10 bases between. This CDR3 contains 13 residues. The CDR3 region is CAWRGRAGNTIYF. CDR3 nucleotides: TGTGCCTGGCGGGGGAGGGCTGGAAACACCATATATTTT.

V gene TRBV15 combines with J gene TRBJ1-2; a weak D match, TRBD1 (5 bases). The CDR3 covers 15 residues. Germline V gene data show CDR1 as LNHNV and CDR2 as YYDKDF (reference sequence). Trimming removed 1 base from V and 6 bases from J, with 15 bases in between. CDR3 region: CATSRGEGRLDGYTF. The CDR3 DNA reads TGTGCCACCAGCAGAGGTGAGGGGCGACTCGATGGCTACACCTTC.